The 28 T cell receptor beta chains given below trace back to one sample, sequenced in a study of T cell changes during pregnancy in multiple sclerosis (dated by TCRdb to between 2017 and 2020). Library generation was performed with the immunoSEQ multiplex PCR assay. This is the immuneACCESS table as TCRdb keeps it, with only in-frame sequences that have V and J called. A part of the clones is gone; compared with another copy, unresolved V genes explain less than half, and the rest is unexplained. The sample table holds about 120,000 clones, of which approximately 93% were seen once. Of the sample, around 6% is held by the ten largest clones. Sequencing was performed on peripheral blood, taken before pregnancy. These TCRs come from a female donor with multiple sclerosis, enrolled in a pregnancy study.

The genes are TRBV7-7 and TRBJ2-1; 11 bases line up with TRBD2. From germline, CDR1 is SSHAT and CDR2 FNYEAQ (reference sequence). The CDR3 covers 15 residues. Trimming took 5 bases from V and 4 from J; bases not matched to a gene: 4. The chain's CDR3 is CASSPTSGRYNEQFF. CDR3 coding DNA: TGTGCCAGCAGCCCCACTAGCGGGAGATACAATGAGCAGTTCTTC.

The chain employs TRBV29-1 and TRBJ1-2; no reliable D call. The CDR3 spans 13 residues. V gave up 3 bases and J gave up 1 base, with 9 bases separating them. Germline CDR1 is SQVTM and CDR2 is ANQGSEA. Here the CDR3 reads CSVESVSNYGYTF. Here the CDR3 DNA reads TGCAGCGTTGAGTCCGTCAGTAACTATGGCTACACCTTC.

The chain couples TRBV30 to TRBJ1-6; TRBD1 matches 10 bases. The CDR3 runs to 15 residues. J gave up 4 bases and V 2 bases, and 2 bases lay outside the gene matches. Germline CDR1 reads GTSNPN; CDR2 reads SVGIG (reference sequence). The CDR3 DNA sequence: TGTGCCTGGAGTTTGGGACAGGGGTATAATTCACCCCTCCACTTT. Its protein product is CAWSLGQGYNSPLHF.

The chain recombines TRBV9 with TRBJ2-5; D perhaps matches TRBD2 (6 bases). Trimming removed 0 bases from V and 1 base from J, with 7 bases in between. Germline V gene data show CDR1 as SGDLS and CDR2 as YYNGEE. CDR3 length equals 14 residues. Here the CDR3 DNA reads TGTGCCAGCAGCGTAGGGACTACCCAAGAGACCCAGTACTTC. Its translation is CASSVGTTQETQYF.

There are a few counts of this clone. The V and J genes are TRBV10-3 and TRBJ1-1; 8 bases line up with TRBD1. After removal of 3 bases from V and 0 bases from J, the junction contained 9 bases not matched to a gene. This CDR3 comprises 17 residues. Germline V CDR1 and CDR2: ENHRY, SYGVKD. CDR3 in amino acids: CAISERGTGIMNTEAFF. CDR3 DNA: TGTGCCATCAGTGAAAGAGGGACAGGAATCATGAACACTGAAGCTTTCTTT.

The chain joins TRBV27 to TRBJ1-5; no definite D call. The length of the CDR3 is 14 residues. Trimming stripped 6 bases from V and 7 bases from J, with 16 bases between. Germline V CDR1 and CDR2: MNHEY, SMNVEV (reference sequence). Written as DNA, the CDR3 is TGTGCCAGCAGCCCGAGGGCAGGAGGGCAGCCCCAGCATTTT. Its protein product is CASSPRAGGQPQHF.

The chain has TRBV11-2 and TRBJ1-5, with TRBD1 matching over 10 bases. Germline loops: CDR1 SGHAT, CDR2 FQNNGV. The V gene end was trimmed by 1 base and the J gene end by 3 bases; junction bases not matched to a gene: 6. This CDR3 comprises 17 residues. This chain's CDR3 is CASSLGQGASDNQPQHF. CDR3 bases: TGTGCCAGCAGCTTAGGACAGGGGGCGAGCGACAATCAGCCCCAGCATTTT.

This chain connects TRBV30 to TRBJ1-3, with 7 nucleotides matching TRBD1. The V gene's germline CDR1 is GTSNPN and CDR2 SVGIG (reference sequence). V lost 4 bases and J lost 1; bases outside the gene matches: 10. This CDR3 has 16 amino acids. The CDR3 coding sequence is TGTGCCTGGATTTACCCTTTGACAGGGTCTGGAAACACCATATATTTT. Its protein is CAWIYPLTGSGNTIYF. Full variable domain (rest looked up from reference TRBV30 and TRBJ1-3): SQTIHQWPATLVQPVGSPLSLECTVEGTSNPNLYWYRQAAGRGLQLLFYSVGIGQISSEVPQNLSASRPQDRQFILSSKKLLLSDSGFYLCAWIYPLTGSGNTIYFGEGSWLTVV.

The CDR3 here is CSVGPGGDTIYF. In DNA, the CDR3 is TGCAGCGTTGGGCCGGGCGGGGACACCATATATTTT. The V call is TRBV29-1, the J call TRBJ1-3, with D hard to call. The V gene lost 4 bases and the J gene lost 8 bases, with 12 bases spanning the gap. Per the germline V gene, CDR1 is SQVTM and CDR2 is ANQGSEA. The CDR3 is 12 residues long. Full variable domain (rest looked up from reference TRBV29-1 and TRBJ1-3): SAVISQKPSRDICQRGTSLTIQCQVDSQVTMMFWYRQQPGQSLTLIATANQGSEATYESGFVIDKFPISRPNLTFSTLTVSNMSPEDSSIYLCSVGPGGDTIYFGEGSWLTVV.

V is TRBV20-1 and J is TRBJ2-1; no clear D. There are 11 residues in the CDR3. The V and J ends lost 3 bases and 5 bases respectively, with 5 bases between them. Germline V gene data show CDR1 as DFQATT and CDR2 as SNEGSKA (reference sequence). The CDR3 loop is CSASIDNEQFF. In nucleotides, the CDR3 is TGCAGTGCTAGTATAGACAATGAGCAGTTCTTC.

This rearrangement joins TRBV6-5 to TRBJ2-7, with a weak D call TRBD2 (5 bases). From germline, CDR1 is MNHEY and CDR2 SVGAGI. Trimming shortened V by 5 bases and J by 0 bases, and 14 bases separated the two germline ends. The length of the CDR3 is 15 residues. CDR3 nucleotides: TGTGCCAGCAGTCCCAGGACTGCCAGCTCCTACGAGCAGTACTTC. Translation gives CASSPRTASSYEQYF.

The chain is built from TRBV13 and TRBJ1-1, with TRBD1 matching over 8 bases. The junction had 15 bases not matched to a gene; V was cut back by 6 bases and J by 3 bases. The CDR3 totals 17 residues. Germline V gene sequence: CDR1 PRHDT, CDR2 FYEKMQ (reference sequence). The DNA of the CDR3 is TGTGCCAGCAGGGGGACAGGCCCGTTCATTCTGCACACTGAAGCTTTCTTT. Its protein product is CASRGTGPFILHTEAFF.

The chain combines TRBV11-3 with TRBJ2-2; 7 bases agree with TRBD2. Per the germline V gene, CDR1 is SGHNT and CDR2 is YENEEA. V shed 1 base, J shed 6 bases, and the junction held 8 bases outside the gene matches. The CDR3 sequence is 16 residues long. CDR3 in DNA: TGTGCCAGCAGCTTAGGGGCCAGCGGGACCGCCGGGGAGCTGTTTTTT. This sequence encodes CASSLGASGTAGELFF. Complete variable domain (other parts from reference TRBV11-3 and TRBJ2-2): EAGVVQSPRYKIIEKKQPVAFWCNPISGHNTLYWYLQNLGQGPELLIRYENEEAVDDSQLPKDRFSAERLKGVDSTLKIQPAELGDSAVYLCASSLGASGTAGELFFGEGSRLTVL.

The rearrangement uses TRBV2 and TRBJ1-4, with a tentative D call TRBD1 (5 bases). Trimming cost V 7 bases and J 4 bases, with 19 bases left between them. Germline CDR1 is SNHLY and CDR2 is FYNNEI. There are 16 residues in the CDR3. CDR3 amino acids: CASTPGGGGINEKLFF. The CDR3 nucleotides are TGTGCCAGCACCCCTGGGGGGGGTGGGATTAATGAAAAACTGTTTTTT.

The chain is built from TRBV28 and TRBJ1-2; unclear D gene. Germline V gene sequence: CDR1 MDHEN, CDR2 SYDVKM. The CDR3 is made up of 15 amino acids. V was clipped by 7 bases and J by 0 bases, with 15 bases between them. The CDR3 spells CASNNPRSANYGYTF. DNA of the CDR3: TGTGCCAGCAACAACCCGCGGTCAGCTAACTATGGCTACACCTTC.

V is TRBV5-1 and J is TRBJ1-1; D is uncertain. CDR1 and CDR2 from the germline V gene are SGHRS and YFSETQ. The CDR3 is 13 amino acids. V lost 0 bases to trimming and J lost 1 base, with 4 bases between them. The CDR3 loop is CASSLAENTEAFF. The CDR3 DNA follows: TGCGCCAGCAGCTTGGCAGAGAACACTGAAGCTTTCTTT.

The chain couples TRBV30 to TRBJ1-2; TRBD1 might be the D (5 bases). The CDR3 runs to 14 residues. Trimming removed 3 bases at V and 1 base at J, with 12 bases between. In germline, CDR1 is GTSNPN, CDR2 SVGIG (reference sequence). This CDR3 is CAWSLTALNYGYTF. The DNA of the CDR3 is TGTGCCTGGAGCCTGACAGCCCTTAACTATGGCTACACCTTC.

This clone has more than one count but fewer than ten. This chain links TRBV28 with TRBJ1-2; 7 nucleotides line up with TRBD1. V lost 5 bases to trimming and J lost 4 bases; unmatched junction nucleotides: 16. Germline V gene lookup returns CDR1 MDHEN and CDR2 SYDVKM. The CDR3 covers 17 residues. CDR3 bases: TGTGCCAGCAGTCCTCTTGACTGGCAGGGGGGCCTCTATGGCTACACCTTC. Amino acids: CASSPLDWQGGLYGYTF.

This clone was recorded only once. The J gene is TRBJ1-1, the V gene TRBV6-1; D is undetermined. V was trimmed by 6 bases and J by 8 bases, leaving 10 bases between them. The germline V gene encodes CDR1 MNHNS and CDR2 SASEGT. The CDR3 is 11 residues long. The CDR3 loop is CASRVLLEAFF. The CDR3 DNA reads as TGTGCCAGCAGGGTATTGCTAGAAGCTTTCTTT.

The V and J genes are TRBV10-1 and TRBJ2-5, with D possibly being TRBD1 (6 bases). The end of the DNA fits TRBJ2-7 better, so the J call may be wrong. This CDR3 region has 15 residues. Per the germline V gene, CDR1 is WNHNN and CDR2 is SYGVQD (reference sequence). Written as DNA, the CDR3 is TGCGCCAGCAGCGCGACCGAGACAGGCCCATCCGAGCAGTACTTC. Residues: CASSATETGPSEQYF.

This chain links TRBV30 with TRBJ2-3; 13 nucleotides match TRBD2. Germline loops: CDR1 GTSNPN, CDR2 SVGIG (reference sequence). The CDR3 length is 13 residues. The V gene end was trimmed by 7 bases and the J gene end by 6 bases; junction bases not matched to a gene: 4. The CDR3 sequence: CAFQLAGGDTQYF. CDR3 sequence (DNA): TGTGCCTTCCAACTAGCGGGGGGGGATACGCAGTATTTT.

In this sample, this clone turned up once. This chain connects TRBV5-6 to TRBJ2-7; D perhaps matches TRBD1 (5 bases). The CDR3 sequence is 12 residues long. Trimming took 1 base from V and 6 from J, leaving 8 bases between them. Germline V lookup: CDR1 SGHDT, CDR2 YYEEEE. CDR3 nucleotides: TGTGCCAGCAGCTTGTTGGGGCGCGAGCAGTACTTC. This codes for CASSLLGREQYF.

This clone was observed a few times. V gene TRBV27 combines with J gene TRBJ2-3; 7 nucleotides agree with TRBD1. The CDR3 covers 15 residues. Trimming at V came to 7 bases and at J to 2 bases, leaving 9 bases not matched to a gene. Germline lookup yields CDR1 MNHEY and CDR2 SMNVEV (reference sequence). CDR3 loop: CASNPPGQITDTQYF. In nucleotides, the CDR3 is TGTGCCAGCAATCCTCCGGGACAGATCACAGATACGCAGTATTTT.

The gene calls are TRBV9 and TRBJ2-5; 13 nucleotides line up with TRBD2. The CDR3 is made up of 17 amino acids. V shed 0 bases, J shed 5 bases, and the junction held 7 bases outside the gene matches. In germline, CDR1 is SGDLS, CDR2 YYNGEE. For the CDR3, the DNA is TGTGCCAGCAGCGTAGGAAGGACTAGCGGGAGCAGGGAGACCCAGTACTTC. Translated: CASSVGRTSGSRETQYF.

J is TRBJ1-5 and V is TRBV30, with a tentative D call TRBD1 (6 bases). V lost 1 base and J lost 4, with 17 bases in between. Germline CDR1 reads GTSNPN; CDR2 reads SVGIG (reference sequence). This CDR3 has 16 residues. For the CDR3, the DNA is TGTGCCTGGAGTGCGGGGGGGGCAGTAACTAATCAGCCCCAGCATTTT. It specifies CAWSAGGAVTNQPQHF.

This chain links TRBV10-3 with TRBJ1-1, with D maybe TRBD1 (6 bases). Germline V gene data show CDR1 as ENHRY and CDR2 as SYGVKD. The V end was cut by 4 bases, the J end by 0 bases, with 12 bases between. This CDR3 has 15 amino acids. The DNA of the CDR3 is TGTGCCATCAGTGCCACCAGGGGCCTGAACACTGAAGCTTTCTTT. This sequence encodes CAISATRGLNTEAFF.

The V gene is TRBV11-2, the J gene TRBJ1-1, with unresolved D. The germline V gene has CDR1 SGHAT and CDR2 FQNNGV. Trimming removed 5 bases at V and 2 bases at J, with 6 bases between. This CDR3 comprises 12 residues. The CDR3 DNA reads TGTGCCAGCAGCCCGACAAACACTGAAGCTTTCTTT. As protein: CASSPTNTEAFF.

This chain connects TRBV5-1 to TRBJ2-6; no reliable D call. The CDR3 has 14 residues. Per germline, CDR1 SGHRS and CDR2 YFSETQ. V lost 7 bases and J 0 bases, leaving 8 bases between the germline ends. The DNA for the CDR3 is TGCGCCAGCGAAACTTTCTCTGGGGCCAACGTCCTGACTTTC. This codes for CASETFSGANVLTF. The full variable domain, completed using reference TRBV5-1 and TRBJ2-6, is KAGVTQTPRYLIKTRGQQVTLSCSPISGHRSVSWYQQTPGQGLQFLFEYFSETQRNKGNFPGRFSGRQFSNSRSEMNVSTLELGDSALYLCASETFSGANVLTFGAGSRLTVL.